This TCR beta chain was identified in a study of blood T cell repertoires in COVID-19. Study as a whole: Collection of acute and convalescent COVID-19 samples took place in the United States, Italy and Spain.

Trimming cost V 4 bases and J 2 bases; bases outside gene matches: 8. The germline gives CDR1 MNHEY, CDR2 SVGAGI. The length of the CDR3 is 15 residues. Libraries were prepared by immunoSEQ multiplex PCR; TCRdb keeps only in-frame clonotypes and omits some of them. The sample includes 180,000 or so clones, over 75% of them seen just once. J is TRBJ2-7 and V is TRBV6-5; 7 nucleotides align to TRBD1. This sequence originates from an elderly woman with active or convalescent COVID-19. Sequenced: peripheral blood. The CDR3 nucleotides are TGTGCCAGCAGTTTACTTGTACAGGGGACCTACGAGCAGTACTTC. As protein: CASSLLVQGTYEQYF.